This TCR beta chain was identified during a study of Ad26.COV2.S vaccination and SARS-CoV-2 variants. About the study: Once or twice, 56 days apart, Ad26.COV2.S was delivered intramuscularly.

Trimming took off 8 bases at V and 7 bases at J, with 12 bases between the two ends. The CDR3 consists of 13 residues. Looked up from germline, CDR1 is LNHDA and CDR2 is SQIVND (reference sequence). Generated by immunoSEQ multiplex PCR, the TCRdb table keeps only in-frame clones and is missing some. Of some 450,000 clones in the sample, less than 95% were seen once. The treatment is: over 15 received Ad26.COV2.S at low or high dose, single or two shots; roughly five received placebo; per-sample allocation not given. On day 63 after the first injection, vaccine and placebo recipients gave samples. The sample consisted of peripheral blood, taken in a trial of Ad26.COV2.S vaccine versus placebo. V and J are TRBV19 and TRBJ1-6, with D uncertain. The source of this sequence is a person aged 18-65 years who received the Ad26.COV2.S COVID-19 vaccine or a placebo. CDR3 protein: CASGTGENSPLHF. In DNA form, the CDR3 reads TGTGCCAGTGGTACGGGCGAGAATTCACCCCTCCACTTT. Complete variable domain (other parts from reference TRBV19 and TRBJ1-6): DGGITQSPKYLFRKEGQNVTLSCEQNLNHDAMYWYRQDPGQGLRLIYYSQIVNDFQKGDIAEGYSVSREKKESFPLTVTSAQKNPTAFYLCASGTGENSPLHFGNGTRLTVT.